The clone carrying this T cell receptor beta chain was observed at least ten times. What it binds is not known. TCRdb fed the RACE reads into MiXCR, producing one record per CDR3 protein. The sample consists of roughly 36,000 distinct CDR3 sequences, about 9.3% of them appearing once. The sample's time point: pre-sensitization, week 0. Treatment: therapeutic diphenylcyclopropenone sensitization with weekly scalp DPC. From whole blood left unfractionated, total RNA was extracted. Non-pregnant alopecia patients aged 18 to 70, suitable for DPC therapy. This CDR3 contains 14 residues. From germline, CDR1 is SGDLS and CDR2 YYNGEE. The junction had 6 bases not matched to a gene; V was cut back by 4 bases and J by 3 bases. The data stem from a study of human T cells and chemical hapten exposure. General study points: TCRs exceeding 1 in 1000 frequency stayed unchanged with DPC sensitization. Controls had significantly fewer large CDR3 similarity clusters than were formed by expanded TCRs.

Here the sequenced sample was whole blood, taken in connection with sensitization to the hapten diphenylcyclopropenone (DPC). This receptor was identified in a middle-aged man with alopecia areata. Some clones in this sample may be carry-over from other donors' samples. The gene calls are TRBV9 and TRBJ1-1; 7 nucleotides agree with TRBD1. The CDR3 spells CASSPRGGDTEAFF. The CDR3 region has the DNA TGTGCCAGCAGCCCCAGGGGGGGTGACACTGAAGCTTTCTTT.